This T cell receptor beta chain came from a study of blood T cell repertoires in COVID-19 (TCRdb year 2020). Looking at the study overall: Samples from collaborators originated in the United States, Italy and Spain and spanned both the acute and convalescent phases of COVID-19. The prospective study material was composed of cDNA or gDNA derived from T cells, B-cell-depleted T cells, or PBMCs. Deeply sampled blood TCRbeta repertoires from subjects exposed to, actively infected with, or recovered from COVID-19 were included in the dataset. The repertoires were made available in a free public database intended to serve as a resource for research on the immune response to SARS-CoV-2. The samples were drawn from two sources: the first 160 participants of the ongoing ImmuneRACE study, and some 1,300 subjects contributed by 6 global collaborators. The sample metadata nearly always contained a de-identified subject ID, COVID-19 status, age in years and sex. Where available, HLA class I and class II types were obtained from metadata supplied by the sample provider rather than from assay-based typing.

Notes on this clone: No cognate antigen has been identified for it. Within one base of it there is no much larger clone, and no base qualities were kept.

Overall results and qualifications from the work: The amount of clinical and demographic metadata varied by source and participant and was provided uncurated.

At one collaborating source in Seattle, patients were enrolled during active infection and were followed longitudinally through the course of disease. The collaborating institutions used their own protocols to collect whole blood in K2EDTA tubes. Collaborator samples were shipped for TCRbeta analysis as frozen whole blood, isolated PBMCs, or DNA extracted from either sample type. The CDR3 holds 15 amino acids from the cysteine to the phenylalanine. Only the CDR3 part of the read is kept: 45 bases, read in frame from the first base. The junction shows trimming of 5 bases on V and 5 bases on J, plus 16 bases between the germline ends. CDR1 and CDR2 are read off the germline V gene (reference sequence) as LNHDA and SQIVND. TCRbeta CDR3 regions were amplified from genomic DNA using the immunoSEQ Assay, a bias-controlled multiplex PCR. The source study handled its data this way. Nucleated cell counts per sample were estimated from amplification of reference gene primers within the assay. To quantify the absolute abundance of each unique TCRbeta CDR3 rearrangement, sequence reads were collapsed and filtered. For each sample, productive Simpson clonality was calculated as the square root of Simpson's diversity index over productive rearrangements. Held by TCRdb, this immuneACCESS table contains in-frame sequences only and omits some clones. Under half of the omission traces to an unresolved V gene where checked; the cause of the rest is unknown. The V and J calls and clone size are taken from that table; D and trimming were inferred from the DNA. Recorded for this sample are roughly 99,000 clones; about 90% of them occurred a single time. The top ten constitute around 2% of the sample.

This clonotype was obtained from a man aged 50 or older with COVID-19, enrolled during active disease. The chain is encoded by TRBV19 joined to TRBJ1-5; matching of 6 bases hints at TRBD1 as the D gene. The sample consisted of peripheral blood. The nucleotides are TGTGCCAGTAGTCCCGTCACAGGGAGCCATCAGCCCCAGCATTTT. Translation gives CASSPVTGSHQPQHF.